This TCR beta chain stems from a study of breast tumors, draining lymph nodes, adjacent tissues. Study results and caveats: Findings are consistent with lymph node origin and intratumoral expansion of most tumor T cells. Luminal-like breast cancer showed significantly higher tumor–nontumor repertoire similarity than basal-like.

TCRdb re-analysed the multiplex PCR reads in MiXCR, keeping a single row per CDR3 protein. The sample shows 20,000 to 25,000 distinct CDR3 sequences, roughly 58% of them seen only once. Regarding this clonotype: Its antigen is currently unknown.

The CDR3 is made up of 15 amino acids. V shed 6 bases and J shed 10 bases, with 19 bases lying between them. The germline V gene encodes CDR1 MNHEY and CDR2 SVGAGI. The V gene is TRBV6-5, the J gene TRBJ1-6; no clear D gene. The sequenced material came from breast tumor tissue. This TCR was recovered from a female donor with breast cancer. Some clones in this sample may be carry-over from other donors' samples. The chain's CDR3 is CASSPVRGSVSPLHF. CDR3 in DNA: TGTGCCAGCAGCCCCGTCCGGGGATCGGTATCACCCCTCCACTTT.